The clone carrying this TCR beta chain turned up a few times. Antigen specificity is unknown. The data derive from a study of T cell responses to AZD1222 COVID-19 vaccine. Study results and limitations: Repertoire sampling occurred only after the peak T cell response.

The ends lost 8 bases at V and 2 bases at J; junction bases unmatched: 4. This CDR3 contains 14 residues. In germline, CDR1 is SEHNR, CDR2 FQNEAQ (reference sequence). Only in-frame clones appear in the TCRdb table, and some are missing; sequencing was by immunoSEQ multiplex PCR. This sample has 60,000 to 75,000 clones, with roughly nine tenths found just once. The material sequenced was peripheral blood, taken 28 days after the second AZD1222 dose. The source of this sequence is an adult who received the AZD1222 COVID-19 vaccine. The chain joins TRBV7-9 to TRBJ2-5; 11 nucleotides line up with TRBD2. Here the CDR3 DNA reads TGTGCCAGCGTCCTAGCGGGGGGTCAAGAGACCCAGTACTTC. Protein: CASVLAGGQETQYF. The complete variable domain, with remaining parts taken from reference TRBV7-9 and TRBJ2-5, reads DTGVSQNPRHKITKRGQNVTFRCDPISEHNRLYWYRQTLGQGPEFLTYFQNEAQLEKSRLLSDRFSAERPKGSFSTLEIQRTEQGDSAMYLCASVLAGGQETQYFGPGTRLLVL.